Presented here are 21 T cell receptor beta chains from one specimen sequenced in a study of cytomegalovirus exposure and HLA in healthy donors. The PCR had 60 Vbeta and 13 Jbeta primers. This table comes from immunoSEQ multiplex PCR, and its TCRdb copy is limited to in-frame clones, with some not included. The sample comprises 150,000 to 200,000 clones, around four fifths of which are singletons, and less than 1.1% rests with the top ten. Material for sequencing was PBMCs. Receptor source: a woman aged 40 to 55 in good health and CMV-seronegative.

This chain uses TRBV7-2 with TRBJ1-5; D may be TRBD1 (5 bases). Trimming pared 1 base from V and 2 bases from J, leaving 12 bases between. The CDR3 consists of 16 residues. Germline CDR1 is SGHTA and CDR2 is FQGNSA. The CDR3 nucleotides read TGTGCCAGCAGCTTAGATCGCAGGGATGGCAATCAGCCCCAGCATTTT. Its translation is CASSLDRRDGNQPQHF.

The CDR3 DNA sequence: TGTGCCAGCAGCCCAGGGACAGGAGGTGATACGCAGTATTTT. Translation: CASSPGTGGDTQYF. V gene TRBV11-3 combines with J gene TRBJ2-3; 8 bases map to TRBD1. The CDR3 spans 14 residues. J gave up 6 bases and V 5 bases, and 7 bases lay outside the gene matches. The germline V gene has CDR1 SGHNT and CDR2 YENEEA.

V and J are TRBV18 and TRBJ1-1; D gene ambiguous. Trimming shortened V by 4 bases and J by 4 bases, and 19 bases separated the two germline ends. The CDR3 is made up of 16 amino acids. Germline V gene sequence: CDR1 KGHSH, CDR2 LQKENI. The CDR3 DNA reads as TGTGCCAGCTCACTCAGTCCCCGGGTTCTCGGCACTGAAGCTTTCTTT. It is translated as CASSLSPRVLGTEAFF.

The table lists this clone with a count of one. This sequence joins TRBV5-1 and TRBJ1-3; a weak D match, TRBD1 (6 bases). This CDR3 comprises 16 residues. The V end lost 3 bases, the J end lost 4 bases, and 17 bases lay between the germline ends. The germline gives CDR1 SGHRS, CDR2 YFSETQ. For the CDR3, the DNA is TGCGCCAGCAGCTCAAGAACAGGGACCAGAGGAAACACCATATATTTT. It codes for CASSSRTGTRGNTIYF.

In its sample, this clone was seen once. The J gene is TRBJ2-1, the V gene TRBV27; weak D call: TRBD2 (6 bases). The V and J ends lost 8 bases and 4 bases respectively, with 24 bases between them. The CDR3 has 17 amino acids. The V gene's germline CDR1 is MNHEY and CDR2 SMNVEV (reference sequence). CDR3 residues: CASARGIALLPYNEQFF. The CDR3, as DNA: TGTGCCAGCGCACGGGGGATAGCTTTACTTCCTTACAATGAGCAGTTCTTC.

The CDR3 loop reads CAISDGTGNQPQHF. CDR3 coding DNA: TGTGCCATCAGTGACGGGACAGGGAATCAGCCCCAGCATTTT. The chain recombines TRBV10-3 with TRBJ1-5, with 9 bases that match TRBD1. The CDR3 contains 14 residues. Germline assignment: CDR1 ENHRY and CDR2 SYGVKD. Trimming cost V 3 bases and J 4 bases; bases outside gene matches: 1.

The rearrangement uses TRBV28 and TRBJ2-2, with D unresolved. The V end lost 5 bases, the J end lost 6 bases, and 10 bases lay between the germline ends. There are 13 residues in the CDR3. Germline CDR1 is MDHEN and CDR2 is SYDVKM. CDR3: CASSRVIAGELFF. In DNA, the CDR3 is TGTGCCAGCAGTCGTGTGATAGCCGGGGAGCTGTTTTTT. The entire variable domain, with the rest obtained from reference TRBV28 and TRBJ2-2, is as follows: DVKVTQSSRYLVKRTGEKVFLECVQDMDHENMFWYRQDPGLGLRLIYFSYDVKMKEKGDIPEGYSVSREKKERFSLILESASTNQTSMYLCASSRVIAGELFFGEGSRLTVL.

This clone came up once. The chain carries TRBV20-1 and TRBJ2-3; no reliable D call. V lost 6 bases and J lost 2, with 6 bases in between. The CDR3 runs to 11 residues. Germline V gives CDR1 DFQATT, CDR2 SNEGSKA (reference sequence). In DNA, the CDR3 is TGCAGTGCATTCATCACAGATACGCAGTATTTT. Translating it yields CSAFITDTQYF.

This chain connects TRBV10-3 to TRBJ1-1; 9 nucleotides match TRBD1. Germline trimming cut 5 bases from V and 3 bases from J; bases unmatched to any gene: 7. CDR3 length: 15 residues. Germline lookup yields CDR1 ENHRY and CDR2 SYGVKD. In DNA, the CDR3 is TGTGCCATCAGTACCGGGACAGGGTGGGACACTGAAGCTTTCTTT. Encoded protein: CAISTGTGWDTEAFF.

The rearrangement uses TRBV19 and TRBJ2-1, with D possibly matching TRBD2 (6 bases). There are 11 residues in the CDR3. Germline assignment: CDR1 LNHDA and CDR2 SQIVND (reference sequence). V was cut by 11 bases and J by 6 bases, with 11 bases left in between. This chain's CDR3 is CAPGSGNEQFF. The CDR3 DNA follows: TGTGCCCCCGGGAGCGGCAATGAGCAGTTCTTC.

The chain has TRBV19 and TRBJ1-1, with 9 bases matching TRBD1. Trimming cost V 10 bases and J 3 bases; bases outside gene matches: 12. This CDR3 spans 15 amino acids. The germline gives CDR1 LNHDA, CDR2 SQIVND (reference sequence). The CDR3 sequence is CATRPWDRVDTEAFF. The DNA of the CDR3 is TGTGCCACTCGACCTTGGGACAGGGTGGACACTGAAGCTTTCTTT.

The chain is built from TRBV6-6 and TRBJ1-1; D uncertain. V was cut by 0 bases and J by 2 bases, with 7 bases left in between. CDR1 is MNHNY and CDR2 is SVGAGI in the germline V gene (reference sequence). The CDR3 runs 14 residues. CDR3 loop: CASSYSSRNTEAFF. The DNA of the CDR3 is TGTGCCAGCAGTTACTCGTCCAGAAACACTGAAGCTTTCTTT.

J is TRBJ2-5 and V is TRBV25-1; 8 bases match TRBD1. J lost 2 bases, V lost 4 bases, and 6 bases had no gene match. Per the germline V gene, CDR1 is MGHDK and CDR2 is SYGVNS. The CDR3 runs to 15 residues. CDR3 amino acids: CASSAYDRGQETQYF. The CDR3 DNA follows: TGTGCCAGCAGTGCGTATGACAGGGGTCAAGAGACCCAGTACTTC.

A few counts support this clone. The rearrangement links TRBV5-6 to TRBJ1-4; no firm D call. Trimming shortened V by 2 bases and J by 6 bases, and 14 bases separated the two germline ends. The CDR3 length is 15 residues. Germline CDR1 reads SGHDT; CDR2 reads YYEEEE. The CDR3 coding sequence is TGTGCCAGCAGCTTTTTTGGCCTTACCGATGAAAAACTGTTTTTT. This gives the protein CASSFFGLTDEKLFF.

This clone showed up just a few times. The chain carries TRBV9 and TRBJ1-1; D not resolved. Trimming left V 7 bases short and J 1 base short, with 23 bases between. CDR3 length equals 17 residues. CDR1 is SGDLS and CDR2 is YYNGEE in the germline V gene. CDR3 coding DNA: TGTGCCAGCTCAGGCTCCGCCCAGATAAGACGGAACACTGAAGCTTTCTTT. Amino acids: CASSGSAQIRRNTEAFF.

This clone was seen more than once but under ten times. This chain links TRBV9 with TRBJ2-2; weak D call: TRBD2 (7 bases). This CDR3 has 18 amino acids. Germline V CDR1 and CDR2: SGDLS, YYNGEE. Trimming stripped 0 bases from V and 8 bases from J, with 23 bases between. This chain's CDR3 is CASSVGAGESGTGGELFF. Written as DNA, the CDR3 is TGTGCCAGCAGCGTAGGCGCAGGGGAGAGCGGGACGGGTGGGGAGCTGTTTTTT. Full variable domain (outside the CDR3, taken from reference TRBV9 and TRBJ2-2): DSGVTQTPKHLITATGQRVTLRCSPRSGDLSVYWYQQSLDQGLQFLIQYYNGEERAKGNILERFSAQQFPDLHSELNLSSLELGDSALYFCASSVGAGESGTGGELFFGEGSRLTVL.

The chain couples TRBV6-4 to TRBJ1-2; 9 nucleotides line up with TRBD1. The CDR3 extends over 16 amino acids. With 4 bases clipped from V and 4 bases from J, the junction kept 10 bases outside the gene matches. CDR1 is MRHNA and CDR2 is SNTAGT in the germline V gene. CDR3 in DNA: TGTGCCAGCAGTGCGACAGGGGGAAACGGTCTCTATGGCTACACCTTC. Its protein product is CASSATGGNGLYGYTF.

The genes are TRBV2 and TRBJ1-2; D gene unclear. This CDR3 is 13 amino acids long. Between the trimmed V and J ends, which lost 4 bases and 0 bases, there was a span of 6 bases. Germline-derived CDR1 and CDR2 are SNHLY and FYNNEI. This CDR3 reads CASSVEANYGYTF. For the CDR3, the DNA is TGTGCCAGCAGTGTCGAGGCTAACTATGGCTACACCTTC.

This chain connects TRBV7-2 to TRBJ2-3, with D uncertain. CDR3 length equals 14 residues. With 1 base removed from V and 6 bases from J, the gap between germline ends came to 11 bases. CDR1 is SGHTA, CDR2 FQGNSA, per germline. CDR3 protein: CASSLERLRDTQYF. The CDR3 DNA is TGTGCCAGCAGCTTAGAACGGCTCAGGGATACGCAGTATTTT.

The gene calls are TRBV5-1 and TRBJ1-2; D is unclear. V gave up 4 bases and J gave up 4 bases, with 8 bases separating them. CDR1 SGHRS and CDR2 YFSETQ come from the germline V gene. The CDR3 is made up of 12 amino acids. The CDR3 loop reads CASSLDGYGYTF. DNA for the CDR3: TGCGCCAGCAGCCTAGACGGCTATGGCTACACCTTC. Together with reference TRBV5-1 and TRBJ1-2, the CDR3 gives the full variable domain: KAGVTQTPRYLIKTRGQQVTLSCSPISGHRSVSWYQQTPGQGLQFLFEYFSETQRNKGNFPGRFSGRQFSNSRSEMNVSTLELGDSALYLCASSLDGYGYTFGSGTRLTVV.

This clone has just one count. This chain joins TRBV11-3 and TRBJ1-1; TRBD1 is a possible D gene (6 bases). The CDR3 spans 15 residues. The germline V and J ends were trimmed by 5 bases and 1 base, with 14 bases remaining between them. The germline V gene encodes CDR1 SGHNT and CDR2 YENEEA. The CDR3 DNA is TGTGCCAGCAGCCTAGCTACAGGGTGGAACACTGAAGCTTTCTTT. Translating it yields CASSLATGWNTEAFF.